The 28 T cell receptor beta chains reported below all come from one sample, sequenced in a study of blood T cell repertoires in COVID-19 (dated by TCRdb to the early 2020s). Library preparation employed the immunoSEQ multiplex PCR assay. TCRdb took over this immuneACCESS table, retaining in-frame rearrangements with V and J assigned. Such tables are incomplete; in checked studies, under half of the missing clones stem from an unresolved V gene, and the remainder is unexplained. Here the sample has roughly 100,000 clones; roughly 87% occur a single time. In total, the top ten clones hold approximately 2% of the sample. The source material was peripheral blood. Source of these receptors: a man aged 50 to 60 with active COVID-19.

The chain employs TRBV19 and TRBJ1-1; the match to TRBD1 covers 7 bases. Trimming at V came to 1 base and at J to 8 bases, leaving 7 bases not matched to a gene. From germline, CDR1 is LNHDA and CDR2 SQIVND (reference sequence). The CDR3 has 14 residues. CDR3 bases: TGTGCCAGTAGTATAGCCCCGGACAGGATCGAAGCTTTCTTT. Translating gives CASSIAPDRIEAFF.

The rearrangement uses TRBV19 and TRBJ2-7; 8 nucleotides align to TRBD2. The CDR3 loop spans 13 amino acids. Germline-derived CDR1 and CDR2 are LNHDA and SQIVND (reference sequence). The V gene end was trimmed by 8 bases and the J gene end by 4 bases; junction bases not matched to a gene: 7. DNA for the CDR3: TGTGCCAGTGCTAGCGGGCCTGGATACGAGCAGTACTTC. This encodes CASASGPGYEQYF. The whole variable domain, remainder taken from reference TRBV19 and TRBJ2-7, is DGGITQSPKYLFRKEGQNVTLSCEQNLNHDAMYWYRQDPGQGLRLIYYSQIVNDFQKGDIAEGYSVSREKKESFPLTVTSAQKNPTAFYLCASASGPGYEQYFGPGTRLTVT.

This clone was counted a single time. V and J are TRBV11-2 and TRBJ2-7, with D perhaps TRBD2 (6 bases). The CDR3 totals 15 residues. Germline loops: CDR1 SGHAT, CDR2 FQNNGV. V lost 4 bases and J lost 1, with 14 bases in between. This CDR3 is CASSSRGTESYEQYF. The CDR3 DNA sequence: TGTGCCAGCAGCTCCCGGGGGACGGAATCCTACGAGCAGTACTTC.

This chain joins TRBV15 and TRBJ2-3, with 7 nucleotides matching TRBD2. Trimming removed 1 base from V and 6 bases from J; junction bases left unmatched: 7. Germline-derived CDR1 and CDR2 are LNHNV and YYDKDF (reference sequence). The length of the CDR3 is 15 residues. The CDR3 protein is CATSRVGGKGDTQYF. CDR3 sequence (DNA): TGTGCCACCAGCAGAGTGGGAGGGAAGGGGGATACGCAGTATTTT.

This clone came up many times. V usage is TRBV3-1 (or the pseudogene TRBV3-2) and J usage is TRBJ2-2, with TRBD2 matching 7 bases. The CDR3 consists of 14 residues. Germline V gene data show CDR1 as LGHDT and CDR2 as YNNKEL (reference sequence). After removal of 4 bases from V and 7 bases from J, the junction contained 6 bases not matched to a gene. This chain's CDR3 is CASSRAAGDGELFF. For the CDR3, the DNA is TGTGCCAGCAGCCGGGCCGCGGGGGACGGGGAGCTGTTTTTT.

This clone appeared a few times. The chain carries TRBV19 and TRBJ2-1; a weak D match, TRBD2 (7 bases). Deletions cut 8 bases from V and 7 bases from J, with 21 bases between. CDR3 length equals 15 residues. The germline gives CDR1 LNHDA, CDR2 SQIVND (reference sequence). The chain's CDR3 is CASGTTGLIWNEQFF. CDR3 bases: TGTGCCAGTGGGACTACAGGGTTGATTTGGAATGAGCAGTTCTTC.

V gene TRBV6-2 or TRBV6-3 combines with J gene TRBJ1-1; D remains ambiguous. Per the germline V gene, CDR1 is MNHEY and CDR2 is SVGEGT. The CDR3 runs to 17 residues. V lost 2 bases to trimming and J lost 7 bases, with 23 bases between them. The CDR3 DNA reads TGTGCCAGCAGTTACGCTCCGCATGTTTCACCGGGATTTGAAGCTTTCTTT. Its protein is CASSYAPHVSPGFEAFF.

This clone was recorded many times. The V call is TRBV7-9, the J call TRBJ1-4; weak D call: TRBD1 (5 bases). CDR1 is SEHNR, CDR2 FQNEAQ, per germline (reference sequence). Between the trimmed V and J ends, which lost 1 base and 5 bases, there was a span of 11 bases. CDR3 length: 15 amino acids. CDR3 loop: CASSLVAGENEKLFF. CDR3 nucleotide sequence: TGTGCCAGCAGCTTAGTGGCGGGGGAGAATGAAAAACTGTTTTTT.

Of note for this clone: At one end, the junction sequence differs from germline, possibly due to a read error. This chain connects TRBV5-5 to TRBJ2-5; 10 bases match TRBD2. This CDR3 is built from 16 residues. From germline, CDR1 is SGHKS and CDR2 YYEKEE (reference sequence). CDR3 sequence (DNA): TGTGCCAGCAGCGCCCGGGCTAGCGGGGGACAAGAGACTCAGTACTTC. Protein product: CASSARASGGQETQYF.

The chain recombines TRBV18 with TRBJ1-1; weak D call: TRBD1 (6 bases). V lost 3 bases and J 1 base, leaving 12 bases between the germline ends. This CDR3 spans 15 amino acids. Germline-derived CDR1 and CDR2 are KGHSH and LQKENI. CDR3 in DNA: TGTGCCAGCTCACCTGAGCGGACAGCGAACACTGAAGCTTTCTTT. Protein: CASSPERTANTEAFF.

This clone was observed a handful of times. This chain connects TRBV30 to TRBJ1-1; D is perhaps TRBD1 (5 bases). Germline assignment: CDR1 GTSNPN and CDR2 SVGIG (reference sequence). This CDR3 spans 14 amino acids. Trimming took off 0 bases at V and 0 bases at J, with 8 bases between the two ends. The CDR3 DNA is TGTGCCTGGAGTGTAGGAGGGGTGAACACTGAAGCTTTCTTT. Translating it yields CAWSVGGVNTEAFF.

The chain links TRBV19 to TRBJ1-2; tentative D call: TRBD1 (6 bases). This CDR3 is built from 16 residues. Germline CDR1 LNHDA, CDR2 SQIVND (reference sequence). Trimming took 5 bases from V and 2 from J, leaving 18 bases between them. The chain's CDR3 is CASSRPSDRLNYGYTF. In DNA, the CDR3 is TGTGCCAGTAGTCGGCCGAGCGACAGGCTCAACTATGGCTACACCTTC.

J is TRBJ2-1 and V is TRBV3-1 (or the pseudogene TRBV3-2); TRBD2 matches 13 bases. CDR3 length: 16 residues. CDR1 and CDR2 from the germline V gene are LGHDT and YNNKEL (reference sequence). The ends lost 1 base at V and 10 bases at J; junction bases unmatched: 7. CDR3 region: CASSQGTSGGVGEQFF. Here the CDR3 DNA reads TGTGCCAGCAGCCAAGGGACTAGCGGGGGAGTAGGCGAGCAGTTCTTC.

This chain links TRBV6-6 with TRBJ1-3, with D possibly being TRBD1 (6 bases). Germline V gene lookup returns CDR1 MNHNY and CDR2 SVGAGI (reference sequence). Trimming shortened V by 7 bases and J by 0 bases, and 13 bases separated the two germline ends. The CDR3 totals 15 residues. The CDR3 region is CASTEGGFSGNTIYF. CDR3 nucleotides: TGTGCCAGCACCGAGGGGGGGTTCTCTGGAAACACCATATATTTT.

This rearrangement joins TRBV18 to TRBJ1-1; tentatively, D is TRBD1 (6 bases). The V gene's germline CDR1 is KGHSH and CDR2 LQKENI. With 3 bases removed from V and 4 bases from J, the gap between germline ends came to 15 bases. The length of the CDR3 is 15 residues. The CDR3 coding sequence is TGTGCCAGCTCACCCTTCTCAGGGGAGGGCACTGAAGCTTTCTTT. It specifies CASSPFSGEGTEAFF.

V is TRBV24-1 and J is TRBJ2-3; D not certain. The germline V gene has CDR1 KGHDR and CDR2 SFDVKD. V was shortened by 7 bases and J by 2 bases, with 9 bases between the two germline ends. This CDR3 is 13 amino acids long. This CDR3 reads CATRAAVTDTQYF. The CDR3 nucleotides are TGTGCCACCAGGGCGGCGGTCACAGATACGCAGTATTTT.

This clone appeared a single time. This sequence joins TRBV3-1 (or the pseudogene TRBV3-2) and TRBJ1-4; D unclear. Per germline, CDR1 LGHDT and CDR2 YNNKEL (reference sequence). The CDR3 is 14 residues long. Trimming left V 3 bases short and J 5 bases short, with 10 bases between. The CDR3 is CASSQSPMNEKLFF. CDR3 nucleotides: TGTGCCAGCAGCCAGAGTCCTATGAATGAAAAACTGTTTTTT.

V is TRBV2 and J is TRBJ1-4; 7 positions agree with TRBD1. Germline V CDR1 and CDR2: SNHLY, FYNNEI. The CDR3 length is 16 residues. Losses at the gene ends were 4 bases for V and 5 bases for J; bases not matched to a gene: 10. The CDR3, as DNA: TGTGCCAGCAGTGTAGGCCCCGACAGGGTGAATGAAAAACTGTTTTTT. Translation: CASSVGPDRVNEKLFF. The full variable domain, with the rest looked up from reference TRBV2 and TRBJ1-4, is EPEVTQTPSHQVTQMGQEVILRCVPISNHLYFYWYRQILGQKVEFLVSFYNNEISEKSEIFDDQFSVERPDGSNFTLKIRSTKLEDSAMYFCASSVGPDRVNEKLFFGSGTQLSVL.

The rearrangement links TRBV11-1 to TRBJ1-1; no definite D call. Per the germline V gene, CDR1 is SGHAT and CDR2 is FQDESV (reference sequence). The CDR3 loop spans 14 amino acids. The ends were cut back, 5 bases at V and 4 bases at J, with 14 bases in the middle. This CDR3 reads CASSLESVSTEAFF. The DNA of the CDR3 is TGTGCCAGCAGCCTTGAGAGCGTGAGCACTGAAGCTTTCTTT.

The chain links TRBV6-6 to TRBJ1-2; 9 bases are a match to TRBD1. This CDR3 region has 16 residues. CDR1 and CDR2 from the germline V gene are MNHNY and SVGAGI (reference sequence). The V gene end was trimmed by 7 bases and the J gene end by 4 bases; junction bases not matched to a gene: 13. The CDR3 sequence is CASTNRGQGSFYGYTF. In DNA, the CDR3 is TGTGCCAGCACTAACCGGGGACAGGGAAGTTTCTATGGCTACACCTTC.

The rearrangement joins TRBV19 to TRBJ2-3, with 8 bases matching TRBD1. This CDR3 comprises 17 residues. V was clipped by 5 bases and J by 3 bases; unmatched bases: 13. Germline V gene sequence: CDR1 LNHDA, CDR2 SQIVND (reference sequence). The CDR3 sequence: CASSPGTGGSNTDTQYF. The CDR3 region has the DNA TGTGCCAGTAGTCCCGGGACAGGCGGCTCTAATACAGATACGCAGTATTTT.

This clone has a single count. The chain links TRBV30 to TRBJ2-7, with D perhaps matching TRBD2 (5 bases). The CDR3 is 12 residues long. Trimming stripped 6 bases from V and 4 bases from J, with 13 bases between. CDR1 is GTSNPN and CDR2 is SVGIG in the germline V gene (reference sequence). CDR3 DNA sequence: TGTGCCTGCCGAGCGGAAAGATACGAGCAGTACTTC. Translated, it gives CACRAERYEQYF.

This chain uses TRBV14 with TRBJ2-2; 9 bases line up with TRBD1. V dropped 5 bases and J dropped 13; count of bases not matched to a gene: 11. Germline V lookup: CDR1 SGHDN, CDR2 FVKESK. The CDR3 runs 14 residues. The CDR3 region has the DNA TGTGCCAGCAGCTCCACAGGGGGCTCAGGTGTGCTGTTTTTT. The encoded protein is CASSSTGGSGVLFF.

The chain combines TRBV6-5 with TRBJ2-3; no firm D call. CDR3 length: 14 residues. V lost 2 bases, J lost 2 bases, and 8 bases lay in between. CDR1 MNHEY and CDR2 SVGAGI come from the germline V gene. In DNA, the CDR3 is TGTGCCAGCAGTTACAGCTCCTACACAGATACGCAGTATTTT. Translation: CASSYSSYTDTQYF.

The chain recombines TRBV3-1 (or the pseudogene TRBV3-2) with TRBJ2-1; 7 bases map to TRBD1. The CDR3 runs to 13 residues. CDR1 LGHDT and CDR2 YNNKEL come from the germline V gene (reference sequence). The J segment lost 8 bases and the V segment lost 4 bases, leaving 5 bases of the junction unmatched. CDR3 sequence reads: CASSPLGQDEQFF. The DNA for the CDR3 is TGTGCCAGCAGCCCCCTAGGACAGGATGAGCAGTTCTTC.

The J gene is TRBJ2-3, the V gene TRBV9; D gene ambiguous. This CDR3 has 14 amino acids. Germline assignment: CDR1 SGDLS and CDR2 YYNGEE. V was trimmed by 0 bases and J by 3 bases, leaving 8 bases between them. CDR3 protein: CASSVDVRTDTQYF. The CDR3 DNA reads as TGTGCCAGCAGCGTAGACGTCAGGACAGATACGCAGTATTTT.

The chain carries TRBV6-6 and TRBJ2-5; TRBD2 matches at 8 bases. Germline V gives CDR1 MNHNY, CDR2 SVGAGI (reference sequence). Unmatched junction bases numbered 7, after V lost 5 bases and J lost 5 bases. This CDR3 region has 14 residues. CDR3 nucleotide sequence: TGTGCCAGCAGTCCGACTAGCGTGGTCGAGACCCAGTACTTC. Amino acids: CASSPTSVVETQYF.

The V and J genes are TRBV21-1 and TRBJ1-1; the D call TRBD1 from the table was never checked on the DNA. TRBV21-1 is assigned pseudogene status. This CDR3 contains 18 residues. CDR3 sequence: CASSKWRREGQMNTEAFF. For the CDR3, the DNA is TGTGCCAGCAGCAAATGGAGGCGCGAGGGACAGATGAACACTGAAGCTTTCTTT.